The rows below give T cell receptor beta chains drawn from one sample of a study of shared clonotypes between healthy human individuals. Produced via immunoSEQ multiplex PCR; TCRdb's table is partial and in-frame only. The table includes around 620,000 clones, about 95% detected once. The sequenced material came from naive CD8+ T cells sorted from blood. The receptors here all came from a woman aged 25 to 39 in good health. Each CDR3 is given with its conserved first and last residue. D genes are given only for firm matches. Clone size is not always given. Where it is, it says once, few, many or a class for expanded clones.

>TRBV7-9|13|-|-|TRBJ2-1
TGTGCCAGCAGATCTACGTCGGGATATGAGCAGTTCTTC
CASRSTSGYEQFF
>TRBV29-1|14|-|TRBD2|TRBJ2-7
TGCAGCGTCCTACTAGGCGGGGGAGCGGACGAGCAGTACTTC
CSVLLGGGADEQYF
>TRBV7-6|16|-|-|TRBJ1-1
TGTGCCAGCAGCTCCGTGGTGGGGGCCAGTAGCACTGAAGCTTTCTTT
CASSSVVGASSTEAFF
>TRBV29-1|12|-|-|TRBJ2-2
TGCAGCGTTGAAGGACCGACCGGGGAGCTGTTTTTT
CSVEGPTGELFF
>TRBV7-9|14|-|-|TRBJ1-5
TGTGCCAGCAGCTTAGGGGACCTCAATCAGCCCCAGCATTTT
CASSLGDLNQPQHF
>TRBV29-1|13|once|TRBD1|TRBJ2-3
TGCAGCGTGAGGGACAGGGACACAGATACGCAGTATTTT
CSVRDRDTDTQYF
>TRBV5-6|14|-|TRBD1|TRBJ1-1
TGTGCCAGCAGCGCCGGGACAGGGAATTTTGAAGCTTTCTTT
CASSAGTGNFEAFF
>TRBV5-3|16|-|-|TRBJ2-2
TGTGCCAGAAGCTTGGGGGTAGAACTCCTCGCCGGGGAGCTGTTTTTT
CARSLGVELLAGELFF
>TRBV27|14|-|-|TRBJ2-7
TGTGCCAGCAGTTTAAACAGACGTTCCTACGAGCAGTACTTC
CASSLNRRSYEQYF
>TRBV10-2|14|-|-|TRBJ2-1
TGCGCCAGCAGTGAGTCGGTTGACGGGAATGAGCAGTTCTTC
CASSESVDGNEQFF
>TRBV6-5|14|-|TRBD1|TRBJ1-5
TGTGCCAGTCCGGGGACAGGGGGTGATCAGCCCCAGCATTTT
CASPGTGGDQPQHF
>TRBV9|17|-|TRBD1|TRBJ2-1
TGTGCCAGCAGCGTAGAGCGCGGGACAGGGGTTACGAATGAGCAGTTCTTC
CASSVERGTGVTNEQFF
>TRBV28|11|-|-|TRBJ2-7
TGTGCCAGCAGTTTAAGCCACGAGCAGTACTTC
CASSLSHEQYF
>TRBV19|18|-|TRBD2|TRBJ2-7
TGTGCCAGTAGTATAGCCGAAGGTGGACTAGCGGGAGTCTACGAGCAGTACTTC
CASSIAEGGLAGVYEQYF
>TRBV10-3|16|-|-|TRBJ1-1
TGTGCCATCAGCGAGGATGAGACGGCAACTTACACTGAAGCTTTCTTT
CAISEDETATYTEAFF
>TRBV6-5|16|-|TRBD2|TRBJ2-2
TGTGCCAGCAGTTACGTGGGGACTAGCGTCACCGGGGAGCTGTTTTTT
CASSYVGTSVTGELFF
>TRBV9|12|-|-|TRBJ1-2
TGTGCCAGCAGCGTAGACGGATATGGCTACACCTTC
CASSVDGYGYTF
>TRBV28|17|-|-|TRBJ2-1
TGTGCCAGCAGCAACCCGGGAGTGGGTTCGCACGACAATGAGCAGTTCTTC
CASSNPGVGSHDNEQFF
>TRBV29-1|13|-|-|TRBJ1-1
TGCAGCGTTGAAGATCTTCGGGGTCCTGAAGCTTTCTTT
CSVEDLRGPEAFF
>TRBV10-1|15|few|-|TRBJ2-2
TGCGCCAGCAGTGAGGGCTCCTCGAACACCGGGGAGCTGTTTTTT
CASSEGSSNTGELFF
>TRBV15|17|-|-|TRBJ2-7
TGTGCCACCAGCAGGGAATTAATGTATAGCACCTCCTACGAGCAGTACTTC
CATSRELMYSTSYEQYF
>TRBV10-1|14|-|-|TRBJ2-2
TGCGCCAGCAGTGAGAGGTGGGGATCCGGGGAGCTGTTTTTT
CASSERWGSGELFF
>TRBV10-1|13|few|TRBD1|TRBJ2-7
TGCGCCAGCAGTGGGGGACAGGGATTCGAGCAGTACTTC
CASSGGQGFEQYF
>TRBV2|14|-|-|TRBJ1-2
TGTGCCAGCAGTGTAGCCCGGTCAGGGTATGGCTACACCTTC
CASSVARSGYGYTF
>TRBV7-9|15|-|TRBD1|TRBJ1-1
TGTGCCAGCAGCTTAGCCACAGGGGTGGACACTGAAGCTTTCTTT
CASSLATGVDTEAFF
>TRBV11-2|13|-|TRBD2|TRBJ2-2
TGTGCCAGCAGCGGACTAGTGAGCGGGGAGCTGTTTTTT
CASSGLVSGELFF